A single sample gave rise to the 19 T cell receptor beta chains below, sequenced in a study of cytomegalovirus exposure and HLA in healthy donors. Amplification used 60 Vbeta primers and 13 Jbeta primers. Clones were sequenced by immunoSEQ multiplex PCR, and TCRdb holds only the in-frame ones, with some missing. Among 90,000 or so clones listed, 60% to 80% were seen once. The sequenced sample was PBMCs. These receptors were collected from a boy aged 10-17 years in good health and CMV-seronegative.

The chain joins TRBV6-5 to TRBJ2-7; D perhaps matches TRBD2 (6 bases). From germline, CDR1 is MNHEY and CDR2 SVGAGI. The CDR3 extends over 15 amino acids. With 0 bases removed from V and 0 bases from J, the gap between germline ends came to 9 bases. In DNA form, the CDR3 reads TGTGCCAGCAGTTACTCGGACGGGAGCTCCTACGAGCAGTACTTC. Its protein is CASSYSDGSSYEQYF.

This chain uses TRBV27 with TRBJ2-5; the D gene is possibly TRBD1 (5 bases). The CDR3 spans 13 residues. The V and J ends lost 6 bases and 2 bases respectively, with 10 bases between them. CDR1 is MNHEY, CDR2 SMNVEV, per germline (reference sequence). CDR3 residues: CASRRGLQETQYF. The DNA of the CDR3 is TGTGCCAGCAGAAGGGGCCTGCAAGAGACCCAGTACTTC.

Comment on this clone: An end of the junction differs from the germline gene, which may be a read error. The chain carries TRBV5-1 and TRBJ2-5; perhaps TRBD1 as D (5 bases). CDR1 is SGHRS and CDR2 is YFSETQ in the germline V gene. The CDR3 spans 14 residues. The CDR3 coding sequence is TGCGCCAGCAGAATATTCCAGGGTCAAGGGACCCAGTACTTC. Translating gives CASRIFQGQGTQYF. The whole variable domain, remainder taken from reference TRBV5-1 and TRBJ2-5, is KAGVTQTPRYLIKTRGQQVTLSCSPISGHRSVSWYQQTPGQGLQFLFEYFSETQRNKGNFPGRFSGRQFSNSRSEMNVSTLELGDSALYLCASRIFQGQGTQYFGPGTRLLVL.

A single count supports this clone. The CDR3 sequence: CASSLSSWTEAFF. CDR3 in DNA: TGTGCCAGCAGTTTATCCAGTTGGACTGAAGCTTTCTTT. This chain uses TRBV27 with TRBJ1-1; no firm D call. Trimming took off 0 bases at V and 5 bases at J, with 7 bases between the two ends. Germline assignment: CDR1 MNHEY and CDR2 SMNVEV (reference sequence). The CDR3 runs to 13 residues.

Concerning this clone: The sample carries other DNA sequences with the same CDR3. The chain has TRBV7-9 and TRBJ1-2, with D possibly TRBD1 on 6 matching bases. CDR1 and CDR2 from the germline V gene are SEHNR and FQNEAQ (reference sequence). The CDR3 has 13 residues. The V gene lost 0 bases and the J gene lost 6 bases, with 8 bases spanning the gap. The CDR3 region is CASSLATGNGYTF. In DNA, the CDR3 is TGTGCCAGCAGCTTAGCAACAGGGAATGGCTACACCTTC. Together with reference TRBV7-9 and TRBJ1-2, the CDR3 gives the full variable domain: DTGVSQNPRHKITKRGQNVTFRCDPISEHNRLYWYRQTLGQGPEFLTYFQNEAQLEKSRLLSDRFSAERPKGSFSTLEIQRTEQGDSAMYLCASSLATGNGYTFGSGTRLTVV.

The CDR3 bases are TGTGCCAGCAGTATCCGGACAGGGCGAACCTATGGCTACACCTTC. Its protein product is CASSIRTGRTYGYTF. This chain connects TRBV28 to TRBJ1-2, with 8 nucleotides matching TRBD1. Per germline, CDR1 MDHEN and CDR2 SYDVKM. With V trimmed by 5 bases and J by 4 bases, 9 bases remained unmatched. CDR3 length: 15 amino acids.

The chain combines TRBV19 with TRBJ1-1; possible D gene TRBD1, 5 bases. CDR1 and CDR2 from the germline V gene are LNHDA and SQIVND (reference sequence). V was shortened by 7 bases and J by 4 bases, with 10 bases between the two germline ends. This CDR3 is built from 12 residues. DNA for the CDR3: TGTGCCAGTACCGGGGGAAGCACTGAAGCTTTCTTT. It codes for CASTGGSTEAFF.

The chain combines TRBV29-1 with TRBJ1-4, with 7 bases matching TRBD1. Germline assignment: CDR1 SQVTM and CDR2 ANQGSEA. CDR3 length equals 14 residues. Trimming removed 6 bases from V and 4 bases from J; junction bases left unmatched: 8. The CDR3 DNA follows: TGCAGCGTAACGGGACAGCCGTTTAATGAAAAACTGTTTTTT. This gives the protein CSVTGQPFNEKLFF. Looking up the rest from reference TRBV29-1 and TRBJ1-4 gives the full variable domain: SAVISQKPSRDICQRGTSLTIQCQVDSQVTMMFWYRQQPGQSLTLIATANQGSEATYESGFVIDKFPISRPNLTFSTLTVSNMSPEDSSIYLCSVTGQPFNEKLFFGSGTQLSVL.

CDR3 DNA: TGTGCCAGCAGCGTATCCGGTGATAATGAAAAACTGTTTTTT. Encoded protein: CASSVSGDNEKLFF. The genes are TRBV9 and TRBJ1-4; no definite D call. Germline V gene lookup returns CDR1 SGDLS and CDR2 YYNGEE. Trimming shortened V by 1 base and J by 4 bases, and 8 bases separated the two germline ends. The CDR3 length is 14 residues.

Only one count was recorded for this clone. The V call is TRBV7-9, the J call TRBJ2-1; 13 bases align to TRBD2. The CDR3 consists of 13 residues. Germline V gene data show CDR1 as SEHNR and CDR2 as FQNEAQ (reference sequence). V lost 4 bases and J lost 13; bases outside the gene matches: 4. The CDR3 loop reads CASSSGLAGEQFF. In DNA form, the CDR3 reads TGTGCCAGCAGCTCCGGACTAGCGGGGGAACAGTTCTTC.

CDR3 DNA: TGTGCCAGCAGCCTCCGGACCTCAAGGGGACATAGCAAGACGGCCGTC. As protein: CASSLRTSRGHSKTAV. The chain joins TRBV13 to TRBJ2-7, with a possible D match to TRBD1 (6 bases). Germline V CDR1 and CDR2: PRHDT, FYEKMQ (reference sequence). The CDR3 runs 16 residues.

The V call is TRBV4-3, the J call TRBJ2-2, with TRBD2 identical over 11 bases. Losses at the gene ends were 4 bases for V and 4 bases for J; bases not matched to a gene: 5. CDR1 is LGHNA, CDR2 YSLEER, per germline. The CDR3 covers 16 residues. DNA for the CDR3: TGCGCCAGCAGCCGGCAACTAGCGGGGGTCACCGGGGAGCTGTTTTTT. Its translation is CASSRQLAGVTGELFF.

V usage is TRBV4-3 and J usage is TRBJ1-1; D might be TRBD1 (5 bases). The CDR3 sequence is 15 residues long. Trimming took off 5 bases at V and 0 bases at J, with 13 bases between the two ends. Germline loops: CDR1 LGHNA, CDR2 YSLEER. CDR3 coding DNA: TGCGCCAGCAGCTTTGGGGGGGGAGTGAACACTGAAGCTTTCTTT. Its translation: CASSFGGGVNTEAFF.

The V gene is TRBV7-8, the J gene TRBJ1-3; maybe TRBD1 (5 bases). This CDR3 region has 15 residues. The V gene lost 5 bases and the J gene lost 0 bases, with 11 bases spanning the gap. Germline V gene data show CDR1 as SGHVS and CDR2 as FQNEAQ. This CDR3 reads CASSTDGGSGNTIYF. CDR3 DNA sequence: TGTGCCAGCAGCACAGACGGGGGCTCTGGAAACACCATATATTTT.

V gene TRBV7-2 combines with J gene TRBJ1-3, with 8 bases lining up with TRBD1. J gave up 2 bases and V 5 bases, and 8 bases lay outside the gene matches. The CDR3 length is 16 residues. Per the germline V gene, CDR1 is SGHTA and CDR2 is FQGNSA. This CDR3 reads CASSDGTGLAGNTIYF. In DNA form, the CDR3 reads TGTGCCAGCAGCGACGGGACAGGCCTGGCTGGAAACACCATATATTTT.

CDR3 region: CASSQEEGAPYEQYF. The CDR3 DNA reads TGCGCCAGCAGCCAAGAGGAGGGGGCCCCCTACGAGCAGTACTTC. The rearrangement links TRBV4-1 to TRBJ2-7, with D possibly matching TRBD1 (7 bases). This CDR3 region has 15 residues. V lost 0 bases and J lost 2, with 11 bases in between. CDR1 and CDR2 (germline): MGHRA, YSYEKL.

V gene TRBV28 combines with J gene TRBJ1-3, with D hard to call. The CDR3 sequence is 16 residues long. The V end was cut by 3 bases, the J end by 0 bases, with 12 bases between. The V gene's germline CDR1 is MDHEN and CDR2 SYDVKM. The CDR3 here is CASSFPSPSSGNTIYF. The CDR3 DNA is TGTGCCAGCAGTTTCCCTTCTCCGAGCTCTGGAAACACCATATATTTT.

The V and J genes are TRBV27 and TRBJ2-1; D possibly corresponds to TRBD2 (5 bases). Germline V gene lookup returns CDR1 MNHEY and CDR2 SMNVEV (reference sequence). Trimming took off 6 bases at V and 4 bases at J, with 10 bases between the two ends. The CDR3 contains 13 residues. The CDR3: CASSLALYNEQFF. Here the CDR3 DNA reads TGTGCCAGCAGCCTAGCTTTGTACAATGAGCAGTTCTTC.

This rearrangement joins TRBV4-3 to TRBJ1-5; 7 nucleotides line up with TRBD1. Germline CDR1 reads LGHNA; CDR2 reads YSLEER. Trimming removed 1 base from V and 12 bases from J; junction bases left unmatched: 12. The CDR3 runs 15 residues. CDR3 amino acids: CASSQVWDSERIQHF. CDR3 in DNA: TGCGCCAGCAGCCAAGTTTGGGACAGTGAGCGTATCCAGCATTTT.